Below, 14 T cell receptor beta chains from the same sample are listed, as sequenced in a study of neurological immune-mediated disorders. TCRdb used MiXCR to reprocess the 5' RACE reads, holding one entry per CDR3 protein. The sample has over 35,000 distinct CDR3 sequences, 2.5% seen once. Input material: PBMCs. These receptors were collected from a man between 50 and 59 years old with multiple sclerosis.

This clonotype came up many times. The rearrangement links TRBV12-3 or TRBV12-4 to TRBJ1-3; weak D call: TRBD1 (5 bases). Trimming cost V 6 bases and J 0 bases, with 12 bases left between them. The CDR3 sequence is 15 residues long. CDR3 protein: CASRVGGVSGNTIYF. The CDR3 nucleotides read TGTGCCAGCAGGGTGGGGGGGGTCTCTGGAAACACCATATATTTT.

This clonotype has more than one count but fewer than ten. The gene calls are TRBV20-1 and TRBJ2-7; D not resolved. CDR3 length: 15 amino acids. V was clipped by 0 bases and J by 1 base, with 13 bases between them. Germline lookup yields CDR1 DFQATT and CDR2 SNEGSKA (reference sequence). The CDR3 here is CSARDPAGKSYEQYF. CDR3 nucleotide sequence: TGCAGTGCTAGAGATCCCGCCGGAAAGTCCTACGAGCAGTACTTC.

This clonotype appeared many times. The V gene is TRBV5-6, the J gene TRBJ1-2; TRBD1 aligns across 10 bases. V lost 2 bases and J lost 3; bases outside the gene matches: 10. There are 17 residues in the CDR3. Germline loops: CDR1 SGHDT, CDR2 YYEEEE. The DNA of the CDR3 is TGTGCCAGCAGCTTACCGGGACAGGGGCACTTTGACTATGGCTACACCTTC. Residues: CASSLPGQGHFDYGYTF.

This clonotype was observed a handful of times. The CDR3 region has the DNA TGTGCCAGCAGCGGGGGACAGGTGCGCTACGAGCAGTACTTC. It specifies CASSGGQVRYEQYF. This rearrangement joins TRBV7-2 to TRBJ2-7; 8 bases map to TRBD1. J lost 3 bases, V lost 5 bases, and 6 bases had no gene match. Germline-derived CDR1 and CDR2 are SGHTA and FQGNSA. This CDR3 is built from 14 residues.

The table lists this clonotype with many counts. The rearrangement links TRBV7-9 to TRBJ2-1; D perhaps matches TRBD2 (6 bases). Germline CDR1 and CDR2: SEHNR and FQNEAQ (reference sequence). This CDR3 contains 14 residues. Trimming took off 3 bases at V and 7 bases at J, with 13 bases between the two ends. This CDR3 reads CASSFLAGGNEQFF. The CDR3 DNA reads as TGTGCCAGCAGCTTCCTAGCTGGGGGGAATGAGCAGTTCTTC.

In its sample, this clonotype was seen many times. CDR3 region: CAISSSGNTIYF. The CDR3 DNA follows: TGTGCCATCAGTAGCTCTGGAAACACCATATATTTT. The chain uses TRBV10-3 and TRBJ1-3; D not resolved. This CDR3 spans 12 amino acids. CDR1 is ENHRY and CDR2 is SYGVKD in the germline V gene. V dropped 5 bases and J dropped 0 bases, with 2 bases sitting between them.

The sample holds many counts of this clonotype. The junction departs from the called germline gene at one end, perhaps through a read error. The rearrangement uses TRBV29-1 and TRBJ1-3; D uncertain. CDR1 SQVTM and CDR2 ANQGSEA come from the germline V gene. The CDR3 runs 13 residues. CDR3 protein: CSVEFGSGKTIYF. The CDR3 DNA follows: TGCAGCGTTGAATTCGGATCTGGAAAAACCATATATTTT.

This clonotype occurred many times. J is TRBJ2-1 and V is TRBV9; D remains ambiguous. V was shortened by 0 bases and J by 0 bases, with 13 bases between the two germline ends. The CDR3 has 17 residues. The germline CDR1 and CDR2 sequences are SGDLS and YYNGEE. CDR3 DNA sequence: TGTGCCAGCAGCGTAGGAGGCAGGTCGAGCTCCTACAATGAGCAGTTCTTC. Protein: CASSVGGRSSSYNEQFF.

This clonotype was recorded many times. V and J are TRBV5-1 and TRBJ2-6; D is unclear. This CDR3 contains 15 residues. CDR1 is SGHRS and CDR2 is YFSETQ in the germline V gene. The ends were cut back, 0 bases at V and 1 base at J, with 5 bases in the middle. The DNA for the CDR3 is TGCGCCAGCAGCTTGGGTGATTCTGGGGCCAACGTCCTGACTTTC. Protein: CASSLGDSGANVLTF.

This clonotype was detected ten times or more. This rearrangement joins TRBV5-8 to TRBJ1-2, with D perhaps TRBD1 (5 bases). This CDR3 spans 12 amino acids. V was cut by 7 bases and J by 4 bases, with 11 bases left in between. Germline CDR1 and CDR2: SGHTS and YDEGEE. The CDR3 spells CASDGGIYGYTF. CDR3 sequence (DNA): TGTGCCAGCGACGGGGGAATCTATGGCTACACCTTC.

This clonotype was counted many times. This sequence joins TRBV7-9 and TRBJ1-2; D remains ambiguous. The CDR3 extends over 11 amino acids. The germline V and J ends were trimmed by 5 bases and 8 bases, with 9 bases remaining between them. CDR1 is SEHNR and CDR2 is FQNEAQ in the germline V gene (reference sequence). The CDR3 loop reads CASSPSTGYTF. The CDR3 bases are TGTGCCAGCAGCCCTTCTACCGGCTACACCTTC.

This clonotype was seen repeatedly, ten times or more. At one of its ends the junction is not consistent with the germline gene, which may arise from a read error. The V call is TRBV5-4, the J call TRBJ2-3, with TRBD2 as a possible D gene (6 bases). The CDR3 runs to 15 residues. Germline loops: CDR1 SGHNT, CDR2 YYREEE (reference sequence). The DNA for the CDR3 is TGTGCCAGCACCTTGGGAGGCTCAGCGGGAGATACGCAGTATTTT. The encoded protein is CASTLGGSAGDTQYF.

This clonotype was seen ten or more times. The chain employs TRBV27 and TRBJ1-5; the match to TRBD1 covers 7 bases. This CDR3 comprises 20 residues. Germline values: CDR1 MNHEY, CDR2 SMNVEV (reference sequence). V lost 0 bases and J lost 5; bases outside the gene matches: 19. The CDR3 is CASSLSLVRGRRDSYQPQHF. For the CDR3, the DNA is TGTGCCAGCAGTTTATCCCTTGTGAGGGGCCGGCGGGACAGCTATCAGCCCCAGCATTTT.

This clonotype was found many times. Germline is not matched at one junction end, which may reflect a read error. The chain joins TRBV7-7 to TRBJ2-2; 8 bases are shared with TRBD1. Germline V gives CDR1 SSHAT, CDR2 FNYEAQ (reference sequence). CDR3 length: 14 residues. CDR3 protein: CASSPGQGTGELFF. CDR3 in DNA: TGTGCTAGCAGCCCAGGACAGGGAACCGGGGAGCTGTTTTTT.